This entry describes one T cell receptor (beta chain). The antigen remains undetermined. Before sequencing took place, the ViraFEST assay used viral peptide pools to expand antigen-specific CD4+ T cells. Culture lasted roughly 9 days before CD4+ T cell isolation. The person's infection with SARS-CoV-2, confirmed by PCR, took place between March and December 2020. PBMC were cultured at around 1.9 million per well with 8 to 10 IU/ml IL-2 and 8 to 10 ug/ml peptides. Clones were read by immunoSEQ multiplex PCR, and TCRdb kept only the in-frame ones, dropping some. There are under 80,000 clones in the sample; roughly two thirds occur only once, and around 5% lies in the top ten. The record originates from a study of vaccination effects on CD4 cells after COVID-19. Study-wide context: From a couple of convalescent patients, samples were taken 16 days and one week before vaccination.

This specimen was CD4+ T cells from PBMCs cultured with HIV peptides, taken before COVID-19 vaccination. Noted subset: HIV-1 Nef peptide pool negative control/reference culture. The clonotype comes from a human donor who had a prior SARS-CoV-2 infection.

The CDR3 sequence is CASSPYITGGVGSPLHF. CDR3 bases: TGTGCCAGTAGTCCCTATATAACGGGGGGCGTTGGGTCACCCCTCCACTTT. The genes are TRBV19 and TRBJ1-6; maybe TRBD1 (6 bases). Deletions cut 5 bases from V and 10 bases from J, with 24 bases between. Germline V gives CDR1 LNHDA, CDR2 SQIVND (reference sequence). The CDR3 consists of 17 residues.